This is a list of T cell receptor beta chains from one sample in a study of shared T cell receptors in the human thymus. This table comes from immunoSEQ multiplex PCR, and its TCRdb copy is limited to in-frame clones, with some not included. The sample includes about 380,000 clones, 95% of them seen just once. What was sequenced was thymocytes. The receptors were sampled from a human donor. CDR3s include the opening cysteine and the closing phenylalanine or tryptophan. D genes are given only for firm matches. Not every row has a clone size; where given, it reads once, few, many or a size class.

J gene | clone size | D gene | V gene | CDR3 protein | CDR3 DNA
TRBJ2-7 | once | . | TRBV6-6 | CASSYVQGGYEQYF | TGTGCCAGCAGTTACGTCCAGGGCGGCTACGAGCAGTACTTC
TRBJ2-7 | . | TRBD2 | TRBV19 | CASRTTGTSGKEQYF | TGTGCCAGTAGGACAACCGGGACTAGCGGGAAGGAGCAGTACTTC
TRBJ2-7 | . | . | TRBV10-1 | CASGRIFSRGLSGGTYEQYF | TGCGCCAGCGGAAGGATCTTTTCTAGGGGGCTAAGCGGGGGAACCTACGAGCAGTACTTC
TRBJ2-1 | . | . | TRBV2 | CASSHWGSGGNEQFF | TGTGCCAGCAGTCACTGGGGGTCCGGCGGGAATGAGCAGTTCTTC
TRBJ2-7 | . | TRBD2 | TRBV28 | CASTFSGVGHEQYF | TGTGCCAGCACTTTTAGCGGGGTGGGGCACGAGCAGTACTTC
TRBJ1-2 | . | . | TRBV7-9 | CASSLGVVGGYTF | TGTGCCAGCAGCTTAGGGGTCGTGGGTGGCTACACCTTC
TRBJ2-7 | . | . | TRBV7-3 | CASSYGSAYEQYF | TGTGCCAGCAGCTATGGCAGTGCCTACGAGCAGTACTTC
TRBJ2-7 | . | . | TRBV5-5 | CASSWTEYEQYF | TGTGCCAGCAGCTGGACAGAATACGAGCAGTACTTC
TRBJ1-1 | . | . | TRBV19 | CASTPPGARTEAFF | TGTGCCAGTACCCCCCCAGGGGCGAGGACTGAAGCTTTCTTT
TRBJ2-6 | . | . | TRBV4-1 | CASSPPGSVLSRANVLTF | TGCGCCAGCAGCCCGCCCGGGTCAGTTTTATCTAGGGCCAACGTCCTGACTTTC
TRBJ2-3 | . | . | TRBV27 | CASRISRTGQDTQYF | TGTGCCAGCAGAATTAGCCGGACGGGGCAAGATACGCAGTATTTT
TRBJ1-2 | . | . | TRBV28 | CASSPRVAVGYTF | TGTGCCAGCAGTCCCCGGGTAGCCGTGGGCTACACCTTC
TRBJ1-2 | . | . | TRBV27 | CASRLRDSSSSLRGYTF | TGTGCCAGCAGACTCCGGGACTCCAGCTCTTCCCTTCGTGGCTACACCTTC
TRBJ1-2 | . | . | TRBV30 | CAWSKGGGTF | TGTGCCTGGAGTAAGGGAGGGGGGACCTTC
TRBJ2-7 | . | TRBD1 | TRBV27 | CASRYGQGHYEQYF | TGTGCCAGCAGGTACGGACAGGGGCACTACGAGCAGTACTTC
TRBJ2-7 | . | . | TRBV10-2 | CASSELQSSYEQYF | TGCGCCAGCAGTGAGTTACAGAGCTCCTACGAGCAGTACTTC
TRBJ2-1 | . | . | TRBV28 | CASTHSVEQFF | TGTGCCAGCACCCATAGCGTGGAGCAGTTCTTC
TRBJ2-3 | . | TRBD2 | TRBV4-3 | CASRPKSGGTDTQYF | TGCGCCAGCAGACCTAAGAGCGGGGGCACAGATACGCAGTATTTT
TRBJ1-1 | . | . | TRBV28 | CASIKKSRGFEAFF | TGTGCCAGCATTAAAAAAAGCCGGGGATTTGAAGCTTTCTTT
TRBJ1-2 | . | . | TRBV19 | CASSMDGVYGYTF | TGTGCCAGTAGTATGGACGGAGTATATGGCTACACCTTC